These 17 T cell receptor beta chains were all obtained from the same sample, sequenced in a study of cytomegalovirus exposure and HLA in healthy donors. Amplification used 60 Vbeta primers and 13 Jbeta primers. Clones were sequenced by immunoSEQ multiplex PCR, and TCRdb holds only the in-frame ones, with some missing. The table shows 200,000 to 250,000 clones, with 82% occurring only once. The specimen was PBMCs. These receptors all stem from a woman aged 40-49 years in good health and CMV-seropositive.

V and J are TRBV15 and TRBJ2-1; no reliable D call. Germline V gene sequence: CDR1 LNHNV, CDR2 YYDKDF (reference sequence). The CDR3 sequence is 14 residues long. The V gene lost 0 bases and the J gene lost 7 bases, with 10 bases spanning the gap. The CDR3 coding sequence is TGTGCCACCAGCAGAGATCTCGCCGCGAATGAGCAGTTCTTC. Protein: CATSRDLAANEQFF.

The chain joins TRBV19 to TRBJ2-1; D gene unclear. Germline CDR1 LNHDA, CDR2 SQIVND (reference sequence). V was clipped by 7 bases and J by 3 bases, with 16 bases between them. The CDR3 has 15 residues. CDR3 sequence: CASTLGGVGYNEQFF. CDR3 coding DNA: TGTGCCAGTACCTTAGGTGGAGTGGGCTACAATGAGCAGTTCTTC. Full variable domain (outside the CDR3, taken from reference TRBV19 and TRBJ2-1): DGGITQSPKYLFRKEGQNVTLSCEQNLNHDAMYWYRQDPGQGLRLIYYSQIVNDFQKGDIAEGYSVSREKKESFPLTVTSAQKNPTAFYLCASTLGGVGYNEQFFGPGTRLTVL.

The genes are TRBV5-4 and TRBJ1-2; maybe TRBD1 (6 bases). CDR1 is SGHNT, CDR2 YYREEE, per germline (reference sequence). Trimming left V 4 bases short and J 2 bases short, with 12 bases between. The CDR3 spans 14 residues. CDR3 loop: CASSPDRMNYGYTF. CDR3 nucleotide sequence: TGTGCCAGCAGCCCAGACAGGATGAACTATGGCTACACCTTC.

The CDR3 is CASSPRQGSTPLHF. In DNA form, the CDR3 reads TGTGCCAGCAGCCCGAGACAGGGTAGTACACCCCTCCACTTT. The chain joins TRBV13 to TRBJ1-6, with 7 positions matching TRBD1. This CDR3 contains 14 residues. The ends lost 5 bases at V and 11 bases at J; junction bases unmatched: 9. CDR1 and CDR2 from the germline V gene are PRHDT and FYEKMQ (reference sequence).

This chain connects TRBV19 to TRBJ1-1, with D possibly matching TRBD1 (6 bases). V gave up 4 bases and J gave up 6 bases, with 12 bases separating them. From germline, CDR1 is LNHDA and CDR2 SQIVND (reference sequence). This CDR3 is 13 amino acids long. CDR3 protein: CASSTGQLSEAFF. In DNA form, the CDR3 reads TGTGCCAGTAGTACCGGACAGCTCTCTGAAGCTTTCTTT.

This clone was seen only a few times. The gene calls are TRBV21-1 and TRBJ2-1; the table assigns TRBD2, which was not confirmed against the DNA. TRBV21-1 counts as a pseudogene. This CDR3 contains 23 residues. The chain's CDR3 is CASSKDRFFKTSGGEGSYNEQFF. The DNA of the CDR3 is TGTGCCAGCAGCAAAGATCGGTTTTTTAAGACTAGCGGGGGGGAAGGCTCCTACAATGAGCAGTTCTTC.

V is TRBV18 and J is TRBJ2-1; D remains unclear. The CDR3 has 15 residues. Germline V gives CDR1 KGHSH, CDR2 LQKENI. V gave up 2 bases and J gave up 4 bases, with 12 bases separating them. In nucleotides, the CDR3 is TGTGCCAGCTCACCAATTGCAAGCAGGTACAATGAGCAGTTCTTC. The encoded protein is CASSPIASRYNEQFF.

The chain joins TRBV27 to TRBJ1-2; D gene uncertain. Germline V gene lookup returns CDR1 MNHEY and CDR2 SMNVEV (reference sequence). The CDR3 is 14 residues long. Trimming cost V 6 bases and J 2 bases, with 13 bases left between them. CDR3 amino acids: CASSRDTRNYGYTF. The CDR3 coding sequence is TGTGCCAGCAGCCGTGATACTCGGAACTATGGCTACACCTTC.

A remark on this clone: The junction departs from germline at one end; a sequencing error may be responsible. The chain links TRBV7-9 to TRBJ2-7; TRBD2 agrees at 8 bases. The CDR3 runs to 12 residues. CDR1 is SEHNR, CDR2 FQNEAQ, per germline (reference sequence). The CDR3 is CSSSLEIGTSNF. CDR3 coding DNA: TGTTCCAGCAGCTTAGAAATCGGGACTAGTAACTTC.

CDR3: CASSLGGLNTGELFF. The DNA for the CDR3 is TGTGCCAGCAGTTTAGGTGGGCTGAACACCGGGGAGCTGTTTTTT. This chain joins TRBV28 and TRBJ2-2; D uncertain. The germline CDR1 and CDR2 sequences are MDHEN and SYDVKM. V lost 2 bases and J lost 1, with 8 bases in between. The CDR3 is 15 residues long.

As concerns this clone: The junction shows a germline mismatch at one end, possibly a read error. This CDR3 is also generated by other DNA sequences in the sample. The gene calls are TRBV4-1 and TRBJ1-6; 9 bases agree with TRBD1. This CDR3 has 16 amino acids. Germline V gene sequence: CDR1 MGHRA, CDR2 YSYEKL. In DNA, the CDR3 is TGCGCCAGCAGCCACCCCGGGACAGGGAGTAATTCACCTCTCCACTTT. Residues: CASSHPGTGSNSPLHF.

The chain is built from TRBV6-4 and TRBJ2-7; D remains unclear. Trimming took off 7 bases at V and 0 bases at J, with 16 bases between the two ends. CDR1 and CDR2 from the germline V gene are MRHNA and SNTAGT. The CDR3 spans 15 residues. The CDR3: CASTSTTENSYEQYF. CDR3 nucleotide sequence: TGTGCCAGCACTTCTACTACGGAAAACTCCTACGAGCAGTACTTC.

The V gene is TRBV2, the J gene TRBJ2-2; D might be TRBD2 (6 bases). Per germline, CDR1 SNHLY and CDR2 FYNNEI. This CDR3 has 14 residues. The germline V and J ends were trimmed by 8 bases and 0 bases, with 10 bases remaining between them. The CDR3: CASRREANTGELFF. The DNA of the CDR3 is TGTGCCAGCCGGAGGGAGGCGAACACCGGGGAGCTGTTTTTT.

The chain combines TRBV6-5 with TRBJ2-5; TRBD2 aligns across 9 bases. CDR3 length: 14 amino acids. J lost 7 bases, V lost 10 bases, and 13 bases had no gene match. Germline CDR1 reads MNHEY; CDR2 reads SVGAGI. The CDR3 DNA sequence: TGTGCCACCAACCCAGCGGGGGGCCTGGGGACCCAGTACTTC. Its protein product is CATNPAGGLGTQYF.

The gene calls are TRBV9 and TRBJ2-1; TRBD2 matches at 14 bases. The CDR3 consists of 16 residues. Trimming cost V 4 bases and J 8 bases; bases outside gene matches: 8. In germline, CDR1 is SGDLS, CDR2 YYNGEE. The CDR3 reads CASSPRLAGGGDEQFF. The CDR3 nucleotides read TGTGCCAGCAGCCCGAGACTAGCGGGAGGGGGCGATGAGCAGTTCTTC.

This clone was seen more than once but under ten times. This chain joins TRBV7-2 and TRBJ2-5; D is possibly TRBD1 (6 bases). V dropped 5 bases and J dropped 5 bases, with 12 bases sitting between them. The CDR3 sequence is 13 residues long. In germline, CDR1 is SGHTA, CDR2 FQGNSA. The CDR3, as DNA: TGTGCCAGCAGCCCCCACAGGGTCGAGACCCAGTACTTC. This encodes CASSPHRVETQYF.

This rearrangement joins TRBV27 to TRBJ1-2, with D perhaps matching TRBD1 (5 bases). Germline-derived CDR1 and CDR2 are MNHEY and SMNVEV (reference sequence). The CDR3 consists of 15 residues. Trimming took off 0 bases at V and 5 bases at J, with 13 bases between the two ends. The CDR3 loop reads CASSLSSGAMYGYTF. In nucleotides, the CDR3 is TGTGCCAGCAGTTTATCGAGTGGGGCTATGTATGGCTACACCTTC.